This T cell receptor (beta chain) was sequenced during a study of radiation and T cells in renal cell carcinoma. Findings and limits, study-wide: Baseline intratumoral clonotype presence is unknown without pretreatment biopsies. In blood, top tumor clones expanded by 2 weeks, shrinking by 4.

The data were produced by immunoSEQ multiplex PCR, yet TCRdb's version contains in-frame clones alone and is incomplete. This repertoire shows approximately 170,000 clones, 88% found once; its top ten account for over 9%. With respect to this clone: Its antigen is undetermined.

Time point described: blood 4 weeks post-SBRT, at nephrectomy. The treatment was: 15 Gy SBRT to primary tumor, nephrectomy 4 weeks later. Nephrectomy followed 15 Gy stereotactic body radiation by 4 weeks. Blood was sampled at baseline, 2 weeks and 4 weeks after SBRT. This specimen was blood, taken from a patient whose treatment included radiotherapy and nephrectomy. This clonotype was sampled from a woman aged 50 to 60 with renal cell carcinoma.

This CDR3 is CASRGQGNQPQHF. CDR3 sequence (DNA): TGTGCCAGCAGAGGACAGGGCAATCAGCCCCAGCATTTT. The chain recombines TRBV6-5 with TRBJ1-5, with TRBD1 matching over 7 bases. Germline V lookup: CDR1 MNHEY, CDR2 SVGAGI. With V trimmed by 6 bases and J by 2 bases, 1 base remained unmatched. This CDR3 spans 13 amino acids.